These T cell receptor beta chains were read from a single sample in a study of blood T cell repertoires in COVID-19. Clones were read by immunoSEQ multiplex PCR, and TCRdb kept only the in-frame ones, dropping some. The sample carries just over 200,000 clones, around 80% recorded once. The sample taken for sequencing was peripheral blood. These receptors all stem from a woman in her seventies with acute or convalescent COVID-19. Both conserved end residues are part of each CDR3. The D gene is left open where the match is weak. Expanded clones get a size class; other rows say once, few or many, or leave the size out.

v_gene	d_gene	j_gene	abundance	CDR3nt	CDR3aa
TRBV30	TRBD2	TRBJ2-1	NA	TGTGCCTGGAGTGTTTTTCGGCGGGAGAAATACAATGAGCAGTTCTTC	CAWSVFRREKYNEQFF
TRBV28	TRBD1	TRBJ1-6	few	TGTGCCAGCAGTCTAGAGGGGACAGGGGATCCCCCCCTCCACTTT	CASSLEGTGDPPLHF
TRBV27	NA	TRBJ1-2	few	TGTGCCAGCAGGGAGAGTGGGACAAACTATGGCTACACCTTC	CASRESGTNYGYTF
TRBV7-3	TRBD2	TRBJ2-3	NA	TGTGCCAGCAGCTCTTCTCCGGGACTAAGCACAGATACGCAGTATTTT	CASSSSPGLSTDTQYF
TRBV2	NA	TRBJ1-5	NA	TGTGCCAGCAGTGGTGATAGGGGTGGGGCTTTCAATCAGCCCCAGCATTTT	CASSGDRGGAFNQPQHF
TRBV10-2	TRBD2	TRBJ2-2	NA	TGCGCCAGCAGCAGCGGGAGAGGGGCCGGGGAGCTGTTTTTT	CASSSGRGAGELFF
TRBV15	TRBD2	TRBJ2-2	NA	TGTGCCACCAGCCGGGGACTAGCGCACACCGGGGAGCTGTTTTTT	CATSRGLAHTGELFF
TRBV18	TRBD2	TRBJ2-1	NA	TGTGCCAGCTCACCACCGAATCGGGGGGCCTACAATGAGCAGTTCTTC	CASSPPNRGAYNEQFF
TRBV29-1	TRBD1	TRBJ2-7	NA	TGCAGCGTTGTGGGGACAGGGGTCGAGCAGTACTTC	CSVVGTGVEQYF
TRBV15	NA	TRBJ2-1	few	TGTGCCACCAGCAATCGGAGAGAGCAGTTCTTC	CATSNRREQFF
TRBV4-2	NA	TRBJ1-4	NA	TGTGCCAGCAGCCAAAATTCGAGAGCAACTAATGAAAAACTGTTTTTT	CASSQNSRATNEKLFF
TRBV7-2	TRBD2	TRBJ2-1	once	TGTGCCAGCAGCTTAGGGGTGGTTAGCGGGGGGAATGAGCAGTTCTTC	CASSLGVVSGGNEQFF
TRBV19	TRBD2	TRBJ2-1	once	TGTGCCAGTAGTGCGGGACTAGCGGAATACAATGAGCAGTTCTTC	CASSAGLAEYNEQFF
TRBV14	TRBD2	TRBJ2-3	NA	TGTGCCAGCAGCCCTCAACTAGCGGGAGGAGGAGAAGATACGCAGTATTTT	CASSPQLAGGGEDTQYF
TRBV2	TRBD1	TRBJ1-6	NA	TGTGCCAGCAGGGAGACAGGGGGAGGTAATTCACCCCTCCACTTT	CASRETGGGNSPLHF
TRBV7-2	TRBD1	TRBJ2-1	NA	TGTGCCAGCAGTCGACAGGGGGTCTATGAGCAGTTCTTC	CASSRQGVYEQFF
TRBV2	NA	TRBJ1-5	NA	TGTGCCAGCGACCCGGGGAGCAATCAGCCCCAGCATTTT	CASDPGSNQPQHF
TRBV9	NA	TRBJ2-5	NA	TGTGCCAGCAGCGTCGTCGGGACACCCTCCGGGGAGACCCAGTACTTC	CASSVVGTPSGETQYF
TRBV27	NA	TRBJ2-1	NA	TGTGCCAGCAGTTTTTCCTATGAGCAGTTCTTC	CASSFSYEQFF
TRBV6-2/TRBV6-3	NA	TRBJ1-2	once	TGTGCCAGCAGTTCGGGGGGGAAGGCGCGCTACACCTTC	CASSSGGKARYTF
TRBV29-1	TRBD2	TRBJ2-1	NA	TGCAGCGCGACTAGCGTCGAGTACAATGAGCAGTTCTTC	CSATSVEYNEQFF
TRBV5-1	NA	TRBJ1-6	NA	TGCGCCAGCAGCCCCGGGAGCACTTCACCCCTCCACTTT	CASSPGSTSPLHF
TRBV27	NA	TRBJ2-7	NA	TGTGCCAGCAGTCCTTCAGGGGGGAGCTCCTACGAGCAGTACTTC	CASSPSGGSSYEQYF
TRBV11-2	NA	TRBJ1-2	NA	TGTGCCAGCAGCTTAAGGTCTCAGGGGCTTAGCTATGGCTACACCTTC	CASSLRSQGLSYGYTF
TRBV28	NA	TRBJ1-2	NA	TGTGCCAGCAGTTTATCCCAACAGACCTATGGCTACACCTTC	CASSLSQQTYGYTF
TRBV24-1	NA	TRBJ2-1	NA	TGTGCCATCGAACACGGGGGGCAATGGAGTAATGAGCAGTTCTTC	CAIEHGGQWSNEQFF
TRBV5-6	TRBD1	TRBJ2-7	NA	TGTGCCAGCAGCCCATTGGACAGGGAGTCCTACGAGCAGTACTTC	CASSPLDRESYEQYF
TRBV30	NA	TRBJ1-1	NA	TGTGCCTGGAGATTTTTAGGGCCAGGCAGAGGGGAAGCTTTCTTT	CAWRFLGPGRGEAFF
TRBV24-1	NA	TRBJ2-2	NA	TGTGCCACCAGTGAGGGCGGGAATCAATACCCCGGGGAGCTGTTTTTT	CATSEGGNQYPGELFF
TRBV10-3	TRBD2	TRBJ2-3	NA	TGTGCCGCCTCTAGCGGCAGAGCAGATACGCAGTATTTT	CAASSGRADTQYF
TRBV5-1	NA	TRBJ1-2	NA	TGCGCCAGCAGCTTGGTGGGGGCATTAGGATATGGCTACACCTTC	CASSLVGALGYGYTF
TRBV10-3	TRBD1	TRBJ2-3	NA	TGTGCCTCACAGACAGGGGGGAAAGATACGCAGTATTTT	CASQTGGKDTQYF